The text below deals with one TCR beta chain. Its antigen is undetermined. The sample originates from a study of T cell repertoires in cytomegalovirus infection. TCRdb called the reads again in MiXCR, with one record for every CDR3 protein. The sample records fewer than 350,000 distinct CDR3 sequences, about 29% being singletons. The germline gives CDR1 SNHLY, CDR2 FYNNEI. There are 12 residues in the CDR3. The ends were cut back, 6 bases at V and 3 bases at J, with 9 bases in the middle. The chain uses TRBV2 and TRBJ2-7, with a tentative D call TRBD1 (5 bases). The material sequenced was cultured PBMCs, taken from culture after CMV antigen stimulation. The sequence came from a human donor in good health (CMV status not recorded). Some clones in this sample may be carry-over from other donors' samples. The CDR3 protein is CASRTGSYEQYF. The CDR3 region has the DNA TGTGCCAGCAGAACAGGCAGCTACGAGCAGTACTTC.